These 15 T cell receptor beta chains were all obtained from the same sample, sequenced in a study of blood T cell repertoires in COVID-19. TCRdb's copy holds only in-frame clones and misses some; the assay was immunoSEQ multiplex PCR. The sample has about 190,000 clones; around 82% are singletons. The sample taken for sequencing was peripheral blood. The receptors were gathered from a man aged 80 or over with COVID-19, enrolled during active disease.

The chain uses TRBV6-1 and TRBJ2-7; the D is unclear. The CDR3 consists of 14 residues. CDR1 is MNHNS, CDR2 SASEGT, per germline. V was trimmed by 3 bases and J by 5 bases, leaving 14 bases between them. Here the CDR3 DNA reads TGTGCCAGCAGTGAGGCATCGTTGAACCACGAGCAGTACTTC. Translating gives CASSEASLNHEQYF.

The sample holds one count of this clone. The chain uses TRBV5-1 and TRBJ2-3; the D gene is possibly TRBD1 (6 bases). The germline V gene has CDR1 SGHRS and CDR2 YFSETQ. V shed 7 bases and J shed 2 bases, with 17 bases lying between them. The CDR3 length is 15 residues. For the CDR3, the DNA is TGCGCCAGCGACCGGGCAGGGGATTACACAGATACGCAGTATTTT. Translated, it gives CASDRAGDYTDTQYF.

The chain is built from TRBV11-2 and TRBJ2-7, with 7 bases identical to TRBD1. CDR1 and CDR2 (germline): SGHAT, FQNNGV. This CDR3 comprises 15 residues. The junction had 13 bases not matched to a gene; V was cut back by 7 bases and J by 4 bases. The CDR3 bases are TGTGCCAGCACTAGAGACAGGGCGATAGGTTACGAGCAGTACTTC. Amino acid sequence: CASTRDRAIGYEQYF. The variable domain in full, with the rest retrieved from reference TRBV11-2 and TRBJ2-7, is EAGVAQSPRYKIIEKRQSVAFWCNPISGHATLYWYQQILGQGPKLLIQFQNNGVVDDSQLPKDRFSAERLKGVDSTLKIQPAKLEDSAVYLCASTRDRAIGYEQYFGPGTRLTVT.

This chain joins TRBV5-1 and TRBJ2-6; tentative D call: TRBD2 (6 bases). The CDR3 covers 15 residues. V was pared by 3 bases and J by 0 bases, with 7 bases between. CDR1 is SGHRS, CDR2 YFSETQ, per germline. The CDR3 bases are TGCGCCAGCAGCTCGGGAGACTCTGGGGCCAACGTCCTGACTTTC. Its protein is CASSSGDSGANVLTF.

The chain carries TRBV12-3 or TRBV12-4 and TRBJ2-1; no reliable D call. The V end lost 5 bases, the J end lost 7 bases, and 6 bases lay between the germline ends. The CDR3 sequence is 11 residues long. The CDR3 nucleotides read TGTGCCAGCAGTCCCCTTAATGAGCAGTTCTTC. It specifies CASSPLNEQFF.

The chain is built from TRBV5-4 and TRBJ2-7; perhaps TRBD1 as D (6 bases). Germline assignment: CDR1 SGHNT and CDR2 YYREEE (reference sequence). This CDR3 has 13 residues. Trimming took off 1 base at V and 11 bases at J, with 16 bases between the two ends. The DNA for the CDR3 is TGTGCCAGCAGCTTGAGGGAAGGGCCAGGGGAGTACTTC. As protein: CASSLREGPGEYF.

CDR3: CASSEGPWETYNEQFF. The CDR3 bases are TGTGCCAGCAGTGAAGGGCCATGGGAGACCTACAATGAGCAGTTCTTC. V gene TRBV6-1 combines with J gene TRBJ2-1; D may be TRBD2 (5 bases). Germline CDR1 and CDR2: MNHNS and SASEGT. The CDR3 consists of 16 residues. V gave up 1 base and J gave up 2 bases, with 12 bases separating them.

V gene TRBV19 combines with J gene TRBJ1-6, with 9 bases matching TRBD1. Per germline, CDR1 LNHDA and CDR2 SQIVND (reference sequence). The CDR3 sequence is 15 residues long. Trimming removed 4 bases from V and 9 bases from J; junction bases left unmatched: 7. Written as DNA, the CDR3 is TGTGCCAGTAGTACAACAGGGGGCGGCTTTTCACCCCTCCACTTT. This encodes CASSTTGGGFSPLHF.

The rearrangement uses TRBV6-1 and TRBJ2-7; D gene ambiguous. V was trimmed by 3 bases and J by 4 bases, leaving 7 bases between them. Germline loops: CDR1 MNHNS, CDR2 SASEGT. The CDR3 sequence is 12 residues long. The CDR3 coding sequence is TGTGCCAGCAGTGACAGAGCGTACGAGCAGTACTTC. Translated, it gives CASSDRAYEQYF.

Here the CDR3 reads CASSLGMGGRSGYTF. The CDR3 region has the DNA TGTGCCAGCAGCTTAGGTATGGGAGGAAGGTCTGGCTACACCTTC. This sequence joins TRBV11-3 and TRBJ1-2; D not certain. V lost 1 base, J lost 7 bases, and 16 bases lay in between. The V gene's germline CDR1 is SGHNT and CDR2 YENEEA. The CDR3 runs to 15 residues.

This clone was detected a few times. The V and J genes are TRBV7-2 and TRBJ2-5; 7 nucleotides match TRBD1. The junction had 8 bases not matched to a gene; V was cut back by 5 bases and J by 5 bases. This CDR3 comprises 14 residues. In germline, CDR1 is SGHTA, CDR2 FQGNSA. CDR3 sequence reads: CASSLGQSAETQYF. CDR3 coding DNA: TGTGCCAGCAGCCTGGGACAGTCCGCGGAGACCCAGTACTTC.

This clone was seen a few times. No conserved phenylalanine or tryptophan is present at the end of the CDR3, so a read error is the likely explanation. The DNA is left out, because the CDR3 cannot be placed on it with certainty; the CDR3 is given as TCRdb lists it. The chain couples TRBV24-1 to TRBJ2-7; the table's D call, TRBD2, was not checked against the DNA. The V gene's germline CDR1 is KGHDR and CDR2 SFDVKD. The CDR3 is 12 residues long, counting both termini. The CDR3 region is CATSDRRVAGGL.

The V gene is TRBV6-5, the J gene TRBJ2-5; 7 bases agree with TRBD1. The CDR3 is 14 amino acids. From germline, CDR1 is MNHEY and CDR2 SVGAGI. The trim removed 9 bases at V and 1 base at J, leaving 8 bases unmatched. The CDR3 reads CASSPGTVQETQYF. DNA for the CDR3: TGTGCCAGTTCGCCTGGGACAGTCCAAGAGACCCAGTACTTC.

The chain recombines TRBV5-4 with TRBJ2-4, with a possible D match to TRBD1 (6 bases). Germline V gene sequence: CDR1 SGHNT, CDR2 YYREEE (reference sequence). The length of the CDR3 is 16 residues. V was trimmed by 4 bases and J by 0 bases, leaving 14 bases between them. The chain's CDR3 is CASSNRDTLAKNIQYF. CDR3 DNA sequence: TGTGCCAGCAGCAATCGGGACACCTTAGCCAAAAACATTCAGTACTTC. Variable domain in full (rest from reference TRBV5-4 and TRBJ2-4): ETGVTQSPTHLIKTRGQQVTLRCSSQSGHNTVSWYQQALGQGPQFIFQYYREEENGRGNFPPRFSGLQFPNYSSELNVNALELDDSALYLCASSNRDTLAKNIQYFGAGTRLSVL.

This clone was observed a handful of times. The chain has TRBV15 and TRBJ2-3, with TRBD1 matching 8 bases. Germline V gene lookup returns CDR1 LNHNV and CDR2 YYDKDF (reference sequence). There are 14 residues in the CDR3. The V gene end was trimmed by 6 bases and the J gene end by 6 bases; junction bases not matched to a gene: 8. The CDR3 DNA follows: TGTGCCACCAGAAGGACAGGGACGTGGGATACGCAGTATTTT. Protein sequence: CATRRTGTWDTQYF.